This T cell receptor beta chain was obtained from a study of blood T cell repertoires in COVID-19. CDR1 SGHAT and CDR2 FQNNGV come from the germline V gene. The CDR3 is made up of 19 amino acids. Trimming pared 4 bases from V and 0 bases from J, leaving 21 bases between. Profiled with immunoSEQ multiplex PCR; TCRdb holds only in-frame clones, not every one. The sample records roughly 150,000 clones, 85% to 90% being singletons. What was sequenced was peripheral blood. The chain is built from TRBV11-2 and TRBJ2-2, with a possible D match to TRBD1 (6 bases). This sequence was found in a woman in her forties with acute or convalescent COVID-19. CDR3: CASSSHLGRGQANTGELFF. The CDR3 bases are TGTGCCAGCAGCTCCCATCTAGGTCGGGGACAAGCGAACACCGGGGAGCTGTTTTTT.